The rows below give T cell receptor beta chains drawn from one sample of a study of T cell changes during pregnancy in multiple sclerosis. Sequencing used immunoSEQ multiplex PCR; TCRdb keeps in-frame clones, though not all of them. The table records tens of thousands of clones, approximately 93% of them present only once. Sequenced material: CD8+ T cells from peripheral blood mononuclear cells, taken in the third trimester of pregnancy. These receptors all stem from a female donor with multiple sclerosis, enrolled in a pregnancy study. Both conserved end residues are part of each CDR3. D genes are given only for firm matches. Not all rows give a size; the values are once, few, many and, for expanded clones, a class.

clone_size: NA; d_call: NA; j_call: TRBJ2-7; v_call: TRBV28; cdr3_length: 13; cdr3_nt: TGTGCCAGCAGTTTTACATCAATCTACGAGCAGTACTTC; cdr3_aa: CASSFTSIYEQYF
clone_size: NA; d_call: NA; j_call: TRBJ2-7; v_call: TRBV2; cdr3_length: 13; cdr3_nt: TGTGCCAGCAGTGATTCGGTAAACTACGAGCAGTACTTC; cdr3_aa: CASSDSVNYEQYF
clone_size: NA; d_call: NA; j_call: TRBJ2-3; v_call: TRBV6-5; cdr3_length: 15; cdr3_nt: TGTGCCAGCAGCCAGATGGCGGGACTCACAGATACGCAGTATTTT; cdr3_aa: CASSQMAGLTDTQYF
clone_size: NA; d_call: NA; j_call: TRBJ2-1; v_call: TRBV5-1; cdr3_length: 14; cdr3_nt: TGCGCCAGCAGCTTGGGGGGGCTATACAATGAGCAGTTCTTC; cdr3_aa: CASSLGGLYNEQFF
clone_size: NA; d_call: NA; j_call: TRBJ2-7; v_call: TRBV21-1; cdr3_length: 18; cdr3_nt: TGTGCCAGCAGCAAAGTGGGGTTAGCGAAAGCGGGAGGTCCCGAGCAGTACTTC; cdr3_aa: CASSKVGLAKAGGPEQYF
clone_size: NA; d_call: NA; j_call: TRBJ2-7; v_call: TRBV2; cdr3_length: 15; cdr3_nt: TGTGCCAGCAGTGAAGGGCAGGGTTTTACCTACGAGCAGTACTTC; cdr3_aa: CASSEGQGFTYEQYF
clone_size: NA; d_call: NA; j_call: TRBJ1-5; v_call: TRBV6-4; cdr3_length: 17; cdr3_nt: TGTGCCAGCAGTGGCTCGGGTTGGCAGGGCGGCAATCAGCCCCAGCATTTT; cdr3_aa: CASSGSGWQGGNQPQHF
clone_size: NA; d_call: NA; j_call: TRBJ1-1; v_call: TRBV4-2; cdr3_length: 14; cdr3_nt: TGTGCCAGCAGCCAAAGTATAAAGGGGACTGAAGCTTTCTTT; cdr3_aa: CASSQSIKGTEAFF
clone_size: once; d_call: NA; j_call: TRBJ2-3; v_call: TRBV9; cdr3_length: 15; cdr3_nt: TGTGCCAGCAGCGAGTTTCCAGCGGGCACAGATACGCAGTATTTT; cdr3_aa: CASSEFPAGTDTQYF
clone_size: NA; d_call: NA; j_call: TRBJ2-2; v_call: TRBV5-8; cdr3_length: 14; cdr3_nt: TGTGCCAGCAGCGACAGGTTGGGGGATGGGGAGCTGTTTTTT; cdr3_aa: CASSDRLGDGELFF
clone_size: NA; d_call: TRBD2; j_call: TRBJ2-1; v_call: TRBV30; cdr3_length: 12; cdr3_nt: TGTGCCTGGAGTGTAGGGACTACGGAGCAGTTCTTC; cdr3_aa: CAWSVGTTEQFF
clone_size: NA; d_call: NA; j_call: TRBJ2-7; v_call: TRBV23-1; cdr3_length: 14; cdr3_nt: TGCGCCAGCAGTCGAGGAGGGAACACCTACGAGCAGTACTTC; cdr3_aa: CASSRGGNTYEQYF
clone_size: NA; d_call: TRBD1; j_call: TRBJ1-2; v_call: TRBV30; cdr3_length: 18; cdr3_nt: TGTGCCTGGAGTGGGAGAGTTACTGGGGGACAGGGTGCGAATGGCTACACCTTC; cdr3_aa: CAWSGRVTGGQGANGYTF
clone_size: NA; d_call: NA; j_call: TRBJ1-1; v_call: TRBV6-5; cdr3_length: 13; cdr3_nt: TGTGCCAGCAGGCCAACACTGAACACTGAAGCTTTCTTT; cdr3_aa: CASRPTLNTEAFF
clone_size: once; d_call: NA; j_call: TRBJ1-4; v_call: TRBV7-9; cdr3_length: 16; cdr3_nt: TGTGCCAGCAGCTTACTTCAGGGACTGCTTAATGAAAAACTGTTTTTT; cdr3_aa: CASSLLQGLLNEKLFF
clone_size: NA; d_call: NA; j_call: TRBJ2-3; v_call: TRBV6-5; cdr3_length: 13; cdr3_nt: TGTGCCAGCAGTTACGGAGCCACAGATACGCAGTATTTT; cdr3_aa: CASSYGATDTQYF
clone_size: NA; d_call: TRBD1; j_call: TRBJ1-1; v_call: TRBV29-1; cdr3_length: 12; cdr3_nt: TGCAGCGTGACCGGGACAGGAGATGAAGCTTTCTTT; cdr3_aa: CSVTGTGDEAFF